The T cell receptor (beta chain) under discussion was sequenced for a study of CD8 T cells in Susac syndrome. Points from the study as a whole: It was acknowledged in the study that the number of individuals who were included in its TCR sequencing and HLA analysis was relatively small.

Blood CD8+ and CD4+ T cells underwent high-throughput TCR beta sequencing. The TEMRA cells underwent FACS enrichment, while the CD8+ and CD4+ T cells underwent negative isolation. As concerns this clonotype: Antigen specificity is unknown.

The germline CDR1 and CDR2 sequences are SGHVS and FQNEAQ. The CDR3 contains 14 residues. Germline trimming cut 5 bases from V and 4 bases from J; bases unmatched to any gene: 5. The authors reverse transcribed roughly 0.45 to 1 ug RNA with random hexamers. Coverage of TCR beta CDR3 amplification by immunoSEQ multiplex PCR extended to 54 Vbeta and 13 Jbeta. From the immunoSEQ multiplex PCR reads, TCRdb called clonotypes with MiXCR, one entry per CDR3 protein. The sample holds roughly 130,000 distinct CDR3 sequences, roughly 94% seen once. This chain connects TRBV7-8 to TRBJ1-2; TRBD1 agrees at 9 bases. The receptor's source is a human donor with multiple sclerosis. Sequences were obtained from CD4+ T cells from PBMCs. CDR3 in amino acids: CASSTGQGGYGYTF. Written as DNA, the CDR3 is TGTGCCAGCAGCACGGGACAGGGCGGCTATGGCTACACCTTC.